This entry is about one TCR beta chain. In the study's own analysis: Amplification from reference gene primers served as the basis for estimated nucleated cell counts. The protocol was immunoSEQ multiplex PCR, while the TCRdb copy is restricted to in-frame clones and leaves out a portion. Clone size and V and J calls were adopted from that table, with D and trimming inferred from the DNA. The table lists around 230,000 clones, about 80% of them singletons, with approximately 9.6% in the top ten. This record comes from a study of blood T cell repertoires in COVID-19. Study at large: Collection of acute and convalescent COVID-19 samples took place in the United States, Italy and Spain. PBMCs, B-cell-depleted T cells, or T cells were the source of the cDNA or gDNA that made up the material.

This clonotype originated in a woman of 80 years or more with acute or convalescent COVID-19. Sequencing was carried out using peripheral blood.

CDR3 DNA sequence: TGTGCCAGCAGTGAAGGAGGTTTGCGGGCAGCTATTTACGAGCAGTACTTC. The encoded protein is CASSEGGLRAAIYEQYF. V and J are TRBV6-1 and TRBJ2-7; TRBD2 might be the D (5 bases). Germline loops: CDR1 MNHNS, CDR2 SASEGT. V lost 1 base, J lost 4 bases, and 20 bases lay in between. The CDR3 sequence is 17 residues long.